This TCR beta chain was sequenced in a study of shared clonotypes between healthy human individuals. Germline CDR1 reads SGHAT; CDR2 reads FQNNGV. V shed 5 bases, J shed 2 bases, and the junction held 15 bases outside the gene matches. This CDR3 comprises 17 residues. Every donor was a Caucasian adult from Nashville, Tennessee. An assay was performed, and its level was deep. Sequencing on ten immunoSEQ deep assay plates was performed for unsorted PBMC DNA. Sequencing used immunoSEQ multiplex PCR; TCRdb keeps in-frame clones, though not all of them. The sample has fewer than 550,000 clones; over 75% are singletons.

The chain recombines TRBV11-2 with TRBJ2-7, with TRBD2 identical over 7 bases. The specimen sequenced was PBMCs. The clonotype originates from a woman aged 40 to 55 in good health. Some clones in this sample may be carry-over from other donors' samples. CDR3 coding DNA: TGTGCCAGCAGCCCAACGACGGGCGGGGGTATTACCTACGAGCAGTACTTC. It is translated as CASSPTTGGGITYEQYF. The full variable domain, its missing parts supplied by reference TRBV11-2 and TRBJ2-7, is EAGVAQSPRYKIIEKRQSVAFWCNPISGHATLYWYQQILGQGPKLLIQFQNNGVVDDSQLPKDRFSAERLKGVDSTLKIQPAKLEDSAVYLCASSPTTGGGITYEQYFGPGTRLTVT.